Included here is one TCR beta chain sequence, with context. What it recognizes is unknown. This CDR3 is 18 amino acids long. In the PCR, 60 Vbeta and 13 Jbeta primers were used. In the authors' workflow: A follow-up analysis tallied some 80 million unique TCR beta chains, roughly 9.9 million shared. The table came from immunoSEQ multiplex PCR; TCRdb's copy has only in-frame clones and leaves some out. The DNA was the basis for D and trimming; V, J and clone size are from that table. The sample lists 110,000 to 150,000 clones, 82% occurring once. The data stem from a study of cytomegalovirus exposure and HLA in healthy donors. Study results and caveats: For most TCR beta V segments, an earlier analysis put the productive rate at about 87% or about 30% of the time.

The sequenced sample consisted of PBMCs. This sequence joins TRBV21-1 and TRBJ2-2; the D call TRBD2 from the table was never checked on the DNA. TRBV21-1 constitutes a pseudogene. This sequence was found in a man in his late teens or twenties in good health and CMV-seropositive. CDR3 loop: CASSPRTSGRGETGELFF. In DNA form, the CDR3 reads TGTGCCAGCAGTCCACGGACTAGCGGGAGGGGGGAGACCGGGGAGCTGTTTTTT.